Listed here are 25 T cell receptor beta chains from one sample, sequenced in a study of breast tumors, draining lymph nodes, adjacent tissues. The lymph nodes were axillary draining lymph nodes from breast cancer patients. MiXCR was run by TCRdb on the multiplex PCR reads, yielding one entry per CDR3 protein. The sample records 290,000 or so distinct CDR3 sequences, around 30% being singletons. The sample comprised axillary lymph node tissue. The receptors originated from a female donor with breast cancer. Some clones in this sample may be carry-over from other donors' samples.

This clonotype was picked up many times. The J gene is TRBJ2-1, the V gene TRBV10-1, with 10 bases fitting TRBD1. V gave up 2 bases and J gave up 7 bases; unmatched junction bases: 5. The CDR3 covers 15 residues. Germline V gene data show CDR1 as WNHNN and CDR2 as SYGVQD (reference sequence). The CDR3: CASSEGTGARNEQFF. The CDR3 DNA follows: TGCGCCAGCAGTGAGGGGACAGGGGCAAGGAATGAGCAGTTCTTC.

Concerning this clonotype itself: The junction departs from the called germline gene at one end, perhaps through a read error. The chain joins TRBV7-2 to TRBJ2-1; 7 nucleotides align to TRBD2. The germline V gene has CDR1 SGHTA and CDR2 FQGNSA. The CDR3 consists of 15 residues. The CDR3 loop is CASGLGGSSYNEQLF. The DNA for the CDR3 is TGTGCCAGCGGCTTAGGCGGGAGCTCCTACAATGAGCAGCTCTTC.

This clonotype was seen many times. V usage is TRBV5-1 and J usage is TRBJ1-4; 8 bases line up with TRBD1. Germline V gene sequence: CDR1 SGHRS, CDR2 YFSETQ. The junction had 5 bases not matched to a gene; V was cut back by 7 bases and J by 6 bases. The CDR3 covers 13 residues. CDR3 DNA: TGCGCCAGCCAGGACAGGGTTGATGAAAAACTGTTTTTT. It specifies CASQDRVDEKLFF.

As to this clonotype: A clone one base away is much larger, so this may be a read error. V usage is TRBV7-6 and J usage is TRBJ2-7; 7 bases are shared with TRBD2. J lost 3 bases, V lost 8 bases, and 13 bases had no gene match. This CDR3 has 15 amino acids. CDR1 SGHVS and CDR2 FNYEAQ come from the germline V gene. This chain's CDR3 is CASGPNPSGLYEQYF. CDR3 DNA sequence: TGTGCCAGCGGCCCCAATCCTAGCGGCCTCTACGAGCAGTACTTC. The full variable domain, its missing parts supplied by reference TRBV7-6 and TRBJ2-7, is GAGVSQSPRYKVTKRGQDVALRCDPISGHVSLYWYRQALGQGPEFLTYFNYEAQQDKSGLPNDRFSAERPEGSISTLTIQRTEQRDSAMYRCASGPNPSGLYEQYFGPGTRLTVT.

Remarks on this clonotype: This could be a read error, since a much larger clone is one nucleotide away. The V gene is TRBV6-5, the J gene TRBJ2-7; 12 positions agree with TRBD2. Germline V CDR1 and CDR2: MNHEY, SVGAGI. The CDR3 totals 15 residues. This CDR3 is CASRTLAGGPGEQHF. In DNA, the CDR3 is TGTGCCAGCAGAACCCTAGCGGGAGGGCCGGGGGAGCAGCACTTC.

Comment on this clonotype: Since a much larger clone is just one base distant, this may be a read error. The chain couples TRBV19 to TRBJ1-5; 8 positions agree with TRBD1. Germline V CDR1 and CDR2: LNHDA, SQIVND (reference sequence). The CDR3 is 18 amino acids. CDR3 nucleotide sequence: TGTGCCGGTAGTATAGAGGGACAGGAACTCTATAGCAATCAGCCCCAGCATTTT. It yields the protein CAGSIEGQELYSNQPQHF.

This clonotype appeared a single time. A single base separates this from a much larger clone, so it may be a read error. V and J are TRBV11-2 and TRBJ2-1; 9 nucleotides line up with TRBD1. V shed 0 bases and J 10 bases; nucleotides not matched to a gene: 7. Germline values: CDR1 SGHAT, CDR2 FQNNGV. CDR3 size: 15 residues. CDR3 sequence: CASSLDSGQGKEQFF. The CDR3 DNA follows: TGTGCCAGCAGCTTAGATTCGGGACAGGGCAAAGAGCAGTTCTTC.

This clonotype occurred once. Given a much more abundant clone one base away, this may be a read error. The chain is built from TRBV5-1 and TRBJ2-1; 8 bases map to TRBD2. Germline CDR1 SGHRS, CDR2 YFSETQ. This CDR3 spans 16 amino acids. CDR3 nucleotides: TGCGCCAGCAGCTTGGGAAGCGGGAGCTCATACAATAAGCAGTTCTTC. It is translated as CASSLGSGSSYNKQFF.

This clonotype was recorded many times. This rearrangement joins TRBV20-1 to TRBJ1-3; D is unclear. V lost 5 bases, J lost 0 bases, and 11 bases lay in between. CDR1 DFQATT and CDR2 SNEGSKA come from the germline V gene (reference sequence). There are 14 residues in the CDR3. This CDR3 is CSAPFISSGNTIYF. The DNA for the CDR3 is TGCAGTGCTCCCTTCATTAGCTCTGGAAACACCATATATTTT.

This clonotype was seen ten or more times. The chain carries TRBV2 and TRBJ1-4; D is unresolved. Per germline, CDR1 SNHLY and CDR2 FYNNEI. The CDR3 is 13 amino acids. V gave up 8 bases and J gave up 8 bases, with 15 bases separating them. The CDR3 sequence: CASLSGVREKLFF. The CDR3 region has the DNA TGTGCCAGCTTAAGTGGTGTAAGAGAAAAACTGTTTTTT.

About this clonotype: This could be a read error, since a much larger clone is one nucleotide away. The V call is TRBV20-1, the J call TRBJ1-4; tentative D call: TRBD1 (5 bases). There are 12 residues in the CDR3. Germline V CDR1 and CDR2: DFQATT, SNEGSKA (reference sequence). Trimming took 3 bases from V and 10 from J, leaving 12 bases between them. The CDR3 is CSASRWGGKLFF. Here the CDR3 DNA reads TGCAGTGCTAGCAGATGGGGGGGAAAACTGTTTTTT.

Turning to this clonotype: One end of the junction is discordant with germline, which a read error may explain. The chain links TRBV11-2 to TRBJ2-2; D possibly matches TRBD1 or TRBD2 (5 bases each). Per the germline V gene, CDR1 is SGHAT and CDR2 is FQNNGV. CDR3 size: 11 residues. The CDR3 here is CASKDTGEPFF. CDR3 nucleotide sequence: TGTGCCAGCAAGGACACCGGGGAGCCGTTTTTT.

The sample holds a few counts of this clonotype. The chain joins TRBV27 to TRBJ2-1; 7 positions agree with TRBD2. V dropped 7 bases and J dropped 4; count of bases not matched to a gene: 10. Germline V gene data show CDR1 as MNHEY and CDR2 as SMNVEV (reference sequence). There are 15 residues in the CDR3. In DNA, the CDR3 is TGTGCCAGCAACCGGGGCGGGGGACCGTACAATGAGCAGTTCTTC. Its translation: CASNRGGGPYNEQFF.

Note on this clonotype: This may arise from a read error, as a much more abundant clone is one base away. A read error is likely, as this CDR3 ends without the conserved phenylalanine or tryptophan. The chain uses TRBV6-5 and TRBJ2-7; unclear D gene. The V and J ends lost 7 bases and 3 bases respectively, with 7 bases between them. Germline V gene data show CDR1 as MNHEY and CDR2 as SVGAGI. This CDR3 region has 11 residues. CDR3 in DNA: TGTGCCAGCACCGGGTTCTACGAGCAGTACCTC. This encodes CASTGFYEQYL.

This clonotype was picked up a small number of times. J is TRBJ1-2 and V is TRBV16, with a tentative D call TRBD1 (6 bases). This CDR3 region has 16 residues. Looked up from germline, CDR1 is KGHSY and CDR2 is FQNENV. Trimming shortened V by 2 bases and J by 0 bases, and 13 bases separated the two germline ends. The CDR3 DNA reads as TGTGCCAGCAGCCAAGACAACAGGGTTCCTAACTATGGCTACACCTTC. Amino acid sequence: CASSQDNRVPNYGYTF.

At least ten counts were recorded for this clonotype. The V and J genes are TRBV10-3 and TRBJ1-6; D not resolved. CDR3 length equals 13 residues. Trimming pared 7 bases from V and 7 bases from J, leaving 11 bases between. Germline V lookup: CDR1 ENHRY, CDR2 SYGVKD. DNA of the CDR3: TGTGCCATCACGACCAGTCAAAATTCACCCCTCCACTTT. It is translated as CAITTSQNSPLHF.

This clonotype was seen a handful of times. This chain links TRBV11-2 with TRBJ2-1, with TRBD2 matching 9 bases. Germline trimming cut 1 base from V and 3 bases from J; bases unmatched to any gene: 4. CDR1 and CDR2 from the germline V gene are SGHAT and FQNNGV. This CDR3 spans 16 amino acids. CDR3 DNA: TGTGCCAGCAGCTTAGGTTTAGCGGGGGACTACAATGAGCAGTTCTTC. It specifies CASSLGLAGDYNEQFF.

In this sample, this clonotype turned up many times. The CDR3 bases are TGTGCCAGCAGCTTTAGGACTAGCGGAGTCTACGAGCAGTACTTC. Encoded protein: CASSFRTSGVYEQYF. V is TRBV5-8 and J is TRBJ2-7; 10 nucleotides match TRBD2. The CDR3 runs to 15 residues. Germline V gene sequence: CDR1 SGHTS, CDR2 YDEGEE. The junction had 5 bases not matched to a gene; V was cut back by 2 bases and J by 3 bases. Full variable domain (remainder filled in from reference TRBV5-8 and TRBJ2-7): EAGVTQSPTHLIKTRGQQATLRCSPISGHTSVYWYQQALGLGLQFLLWYDEGEERNRGNFPPRFSGRQFPNYSSELNVNALELEDSALYLCASSFRTSGVYEQYFGPGTRLTVT.

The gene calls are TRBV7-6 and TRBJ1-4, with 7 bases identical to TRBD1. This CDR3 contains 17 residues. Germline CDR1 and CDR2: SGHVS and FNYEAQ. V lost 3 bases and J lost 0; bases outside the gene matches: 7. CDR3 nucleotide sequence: TGTGCCAGCAGCTTCGAGGGGGCGGGGGCAACTAATGAAAAACTGTTTTTT. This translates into CASSFEGAGATNEKLFF. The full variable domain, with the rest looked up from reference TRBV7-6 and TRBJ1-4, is GAGVSQSPRYKVTKRGQDVALRCDPISGHVSLYWYRQALGQGPEFLTYFNYEAQQDKSGLPNDRFSAERPEGSISTLTIQRTEQRDSAMYRCASSFEGAGATNEKLFFGSGTQLSVL.

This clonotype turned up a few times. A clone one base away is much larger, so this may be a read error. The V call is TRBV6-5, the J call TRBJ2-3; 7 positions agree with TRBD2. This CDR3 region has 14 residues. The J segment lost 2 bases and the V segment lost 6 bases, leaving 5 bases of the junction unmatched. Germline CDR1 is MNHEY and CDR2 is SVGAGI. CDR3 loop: CASRLAATTDTQYF. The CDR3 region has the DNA TGTGCCAGCAGGCTAGCGGCGACCACAGATACGCAGTATTTT.

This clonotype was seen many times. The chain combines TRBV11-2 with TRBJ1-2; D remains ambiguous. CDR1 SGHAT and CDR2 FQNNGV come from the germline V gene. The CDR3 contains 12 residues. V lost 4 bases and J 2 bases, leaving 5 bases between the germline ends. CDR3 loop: CASSSGNYGYTF. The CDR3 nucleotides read TGTGCCAGCAGCTCGGGGAACTATGGCTACACCTTC. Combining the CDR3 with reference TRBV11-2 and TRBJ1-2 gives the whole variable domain EAGVAQSPRYKIIEKRQSVAFWCNPISGHATLYWYQQILGQGPKLLIQFQNNGVVDDSQLPKDRFSAERLKGVDSTLKIQPAKLEDSAVYLCASSSGNYGYTFGSGTRLTVV.

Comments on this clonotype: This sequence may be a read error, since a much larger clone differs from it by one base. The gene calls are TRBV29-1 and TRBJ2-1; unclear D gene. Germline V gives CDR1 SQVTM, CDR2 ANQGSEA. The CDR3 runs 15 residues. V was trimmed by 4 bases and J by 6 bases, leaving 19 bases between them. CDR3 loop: CSVGSPTIIGNEQFF. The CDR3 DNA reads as TGCAGCGTTGGCAGCCCAACCATAATCGGCAATGAGCAGTTCTTC.

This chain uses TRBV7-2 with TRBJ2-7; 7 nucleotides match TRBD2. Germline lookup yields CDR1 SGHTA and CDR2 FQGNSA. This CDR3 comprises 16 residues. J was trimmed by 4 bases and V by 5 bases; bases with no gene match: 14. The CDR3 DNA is TGTGCCAGCAGCCCCACCGGCGGGAGTAGATTTTACGAGCAGTACTTC. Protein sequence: CASSPTGGSRFYEQYF. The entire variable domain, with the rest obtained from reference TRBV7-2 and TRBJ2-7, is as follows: GAGVSQSPSNKVTEKGKDVELRCDPISGHTALYWYRQSLGQGLEFLIYFQGNSAPDKSGLPSDRFSAERTGGSVSTLTIQRTQQEDSAVYLCASSPTGGSRFYEQYFGPGTRLTVT.

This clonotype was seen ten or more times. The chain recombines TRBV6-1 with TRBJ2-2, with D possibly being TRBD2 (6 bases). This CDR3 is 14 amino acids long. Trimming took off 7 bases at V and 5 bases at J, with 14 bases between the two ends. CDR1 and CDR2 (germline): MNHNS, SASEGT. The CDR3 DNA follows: TGTGCCAGCACCCTAGCGACAGTAACCGGGGAGCTGTTTTTT. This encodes CASTLATVTGELFF.

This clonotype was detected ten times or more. The CDR3 sequence is CSARQVQETQYF. In nucleotides, the CDR3 is TGCAGTGCACGACAGGTACAAGAGACCCAGTACTTC. The V call is TRBV20-1, the J call TRBJ2-5, with D possibly matching TRBD1 (6 bases). The V and J ends lost 6 bases and 2 bases respectively, with 10 bases between them. The CDR3 is made up of 12 amino acids. Germline V gives CDR1 DFQATT, CDR2 SNEGSKA (reference sequence).